These T cell receptor beta chains were read from a single sample in a study of blood T cell repertoires in COVID-19. Produced via immunoSEQ multiplex PCR; TCRdb's table is partial and in-frame only. The profile covers tens of thousands of clones, with around 90% appearing a single time and roughly 9.8% taken by the ten largest. The sample taken for sequencing was peripheral blood. The receptors stem from a human donor in a cohort sampled during active COVID-19. Both conserved end residues are part of each CDR3. The D gene is left open where the match is weak. Size is omitted from some rows. Given values are once, few, many or a class for expanded clones.

D	J	size	V	DNA	CDR3
-	TRBJ2-7	-	TRBV9	TGTGCCAGCAGCGTAGAGCCCGACAAATCCTACGAGCAGTACTTC	CASSVEPDKSYEQYF
TRBD1	TRBJ2-7	-	TRBV5-5	TGTGCCAGCAGCTTGAGGCGACAGGGAACGGGGGAGCAGTACTTC	CASSLRRQGTGEQYF
TRBD1	TRBJ2-1	-	TRBV5-1	TGCGCCAGCAGCTTGAATCCCGGGACAGGGGGGAACAATGAGCAGTTCTTC	CASSLNPGTGGNNEQFF
TRBD1	TRBJ1-5	-	TRBV4-2	TGTGCCAGCAGCCAAGATGGGGACAGGGATAGGGGTCAGCCCCAGCATTTT	CASSQDGDRDRGQPQHF
-	TRBJ1-1	-	TRBV7-8	TGTGCCAGCAGCTTAGTCCAGTCCTGGAAGAGGGCTGAAGCTTTCTTT	CASSLVQSWKRAEAFF
TRBD2	TRBJ2-5	once	TRBV6-2/TRBV6-3	TGTGCCAGCACTTACGACCAATCTAGCGGGGCCTACCAAGAGACCCAGTACTTC	CASTYDQSSGAYQETQYF
-	TRBJ1-1	-	TRBV6-5	TGTGCCAGCAGGCGACAGGCCTCTCTGAACACTGAAGCTTTCTTT	CASRRQASLNTEAFF
TRBD1	TRBJ2-1	once	TRBV25-1	TGTGCCAGCAGTGTGATTGGACAGGGGGCGAATGAGCAGTTCTTC	CASSVIGQGANEQFF
-	TRBJ1-2	-	TRBV7-2	TGTGCCAGCAGCTTAGAATCGGGGAGGGCCTTTCTTAACTATGGCTACACCTTC	CASSLESGRAFLNYGYTF
TRBD1	TRBJ2-2	-	TRBV7-3	TGTGCCAGCAGCTTAATGGGGACAGTAACACCAGTCGGGGAGCTGTTTTTT	CASSLMGTVTPVGELFF
-	TRBJ1-1	few	TRBV4-3	TGCGCCAGCAGCCAAGAGGCGGACACTGAAGCTTTCTTT	CASSQEADTEAFF
TRBD1	TRBJ2-7	-	TRBV11-1	TGTGCCAGCAGACATCGGGACAGCTCCTACGAGCAGTACTTC	CASRHRDSSYEQYF
-	TRBJ1-2	-	TRBV5-1	TGCGCCAGCAGCTTGGACCCCCAGAAATATGGCTACACCTTC	CASSLDPQKYGYTF
-	TRBJ2-1	-	TRBV18	TGTGCCAGCTCACCAAGCCAGGGGGGCAATGAGCAGTTCTTC	CASSPSQGGNEQFF
TRBD1	TRBJ2-7	once	TRBV19	TGTGCCAGTAGTCGCGGACAGGGGGCTAGCGAGCAGTACTTC	CASSRGQGASEQYF
-	TRBJ1-4	-	TRBV2	TGTGCCAGCAGTCCCCAGACAGACTGGAATGAAAAACTGTTTTTT	CASSPQTDWNEKLFF
-	TRBJ2-4	-	TRBV7-8	TGTGCCAGCAGCTTAAGGAGCGGACGAGCCAAAAACATTCAGTACTTC	CASSLRSGRAKNIQYF
TRBD1	TRBJ1-2	once	TRBV7-9	TGTGCCAGCAGCCGGGACAGGGGAAACTATGGCTACACCTTC	CASSRDRGNYGYTF
-	TRBJ2-5	-	TRBV19	TGTGCCAGTAGCCTCCAGGGAAGGGAGACCCAGTACTTC	CASSLQGRETQYF
-	TRBJ2-3	-	TRBV6-5	TGTGCCAGCAGGGCCCTTGGCGGGAACACAGATACGCAGTATTTT	CASRALGGNTDTQYF
TRBD2	TRBJ2-1	-	TRBV3-1/TRBV3-2	TGTGCCAGCAGCCTCACTAGCGGGGGGAATGAGCAGTTCTTC	CASSLTSGGNEQFF
TRBD2	TRBJ2-5	-	TRBV7-2	TGTGCCAGCAGCTTAGGCCGACTAGCGGGGGTGGGTGTGGAGACCCAGTACTTC	CASSLGRLAGVGVETQYF
-	TRBJ1-2	-	TRBV15	TGTGCCACCAGAGAAGGGGCCAAAACAGGGTTTGGCGGCTACACCTTC	CATREGAKTGFGGYTF
TRBD2	TRBJ2-3	once	TRBV6-5	TGTGCCACTCCGACTAGCGGGGGGGCGGCGCAGTATTTT	CATPTSGGAAQYF
TRBD2	TRBJ2-7	once	TRBV7-9	TGTGCCAGCAGCTTAGAACCGGGAGGCTCCTACGAGCAGTACTTC	CASSLEPGGSYEQYF
-	TRBJ2-6	-	TRBV9	TGTGCCAGCAGCGCACAGGGAGCTGGGGCCAACGTCCTGACTTTC	CASSAQGAGANVLTF